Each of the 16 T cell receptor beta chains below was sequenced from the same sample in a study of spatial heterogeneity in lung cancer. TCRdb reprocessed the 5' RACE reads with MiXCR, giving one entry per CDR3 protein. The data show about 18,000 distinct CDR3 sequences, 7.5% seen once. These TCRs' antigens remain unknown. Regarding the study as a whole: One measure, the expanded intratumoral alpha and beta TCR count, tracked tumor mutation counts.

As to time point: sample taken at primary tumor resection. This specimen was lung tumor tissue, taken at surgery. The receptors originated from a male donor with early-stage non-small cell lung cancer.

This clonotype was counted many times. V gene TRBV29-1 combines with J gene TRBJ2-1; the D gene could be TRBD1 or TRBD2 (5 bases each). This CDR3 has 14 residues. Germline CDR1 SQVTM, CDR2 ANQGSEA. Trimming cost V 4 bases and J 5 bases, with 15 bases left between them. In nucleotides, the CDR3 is TGCAGCGTTGTTTTAAGGGGACCACACAATGAGCAGTTCTTC. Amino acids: CSVVLRGPHNEQFF.

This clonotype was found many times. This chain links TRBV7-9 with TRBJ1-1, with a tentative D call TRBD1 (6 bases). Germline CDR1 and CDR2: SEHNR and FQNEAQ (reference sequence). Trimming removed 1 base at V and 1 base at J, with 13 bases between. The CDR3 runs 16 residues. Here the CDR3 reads CASSLVGTGSNTEAFF. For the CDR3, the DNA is TGTGCCAGCAGCTTAGTAGGCACAGGGTCGAACACTGAAGCTTTCTTT.

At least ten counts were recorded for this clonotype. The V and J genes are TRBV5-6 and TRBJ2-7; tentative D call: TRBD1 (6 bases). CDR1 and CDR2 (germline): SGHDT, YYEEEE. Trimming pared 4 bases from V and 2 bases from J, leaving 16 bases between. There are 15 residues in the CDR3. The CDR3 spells CASSPGQGWAYEQYF. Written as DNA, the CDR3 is TGTGCCAGCAGCCCCGGGCAGGGGTGGGCCTACGAGCAGTACTTC.

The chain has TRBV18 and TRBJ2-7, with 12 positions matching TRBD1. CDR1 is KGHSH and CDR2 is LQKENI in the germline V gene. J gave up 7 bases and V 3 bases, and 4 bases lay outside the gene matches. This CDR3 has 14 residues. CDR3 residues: CASSPRDRGQEQYF. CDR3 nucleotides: TGTGCCAGCTCACCCCGGGACAGGGGGCAAGAGCAGTACTTC.

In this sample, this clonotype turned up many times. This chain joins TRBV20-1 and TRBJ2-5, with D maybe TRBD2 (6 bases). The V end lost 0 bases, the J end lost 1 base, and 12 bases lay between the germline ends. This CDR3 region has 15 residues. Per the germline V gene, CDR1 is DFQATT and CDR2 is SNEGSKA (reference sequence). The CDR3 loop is CSARDGARGQETQYF. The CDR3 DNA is TGCAGTGCTAGAGATGGGGCGCGGGGCCAAGAGACCCAGTACTTC.

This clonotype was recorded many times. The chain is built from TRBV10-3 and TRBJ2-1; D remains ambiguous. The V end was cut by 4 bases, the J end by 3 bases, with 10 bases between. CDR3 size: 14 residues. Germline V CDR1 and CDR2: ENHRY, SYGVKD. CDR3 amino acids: CAISGGLGYNEQFF. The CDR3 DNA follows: TGTGCCATCAGTGGGGGTTTGGGCTACAATGAGCAGTTCTTC.

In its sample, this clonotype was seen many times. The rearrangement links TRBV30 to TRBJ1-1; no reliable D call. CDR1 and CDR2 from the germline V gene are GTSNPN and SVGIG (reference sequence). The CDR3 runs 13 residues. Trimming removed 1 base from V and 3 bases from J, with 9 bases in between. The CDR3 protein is CAWSEAVHTEAFF. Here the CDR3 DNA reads TGTGCCTGGAGTGAGGCGGTGCACACTGAAGCTTTCTTT.

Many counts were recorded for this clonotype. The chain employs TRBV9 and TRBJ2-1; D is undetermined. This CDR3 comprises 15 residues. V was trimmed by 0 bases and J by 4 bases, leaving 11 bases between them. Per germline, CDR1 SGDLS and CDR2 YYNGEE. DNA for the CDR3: TGTGCCAGCAGCGTAGGGGGTCAGAAGTACAATGAGCAGTTCTTC. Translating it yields CASSVGGQKYNEQFF.

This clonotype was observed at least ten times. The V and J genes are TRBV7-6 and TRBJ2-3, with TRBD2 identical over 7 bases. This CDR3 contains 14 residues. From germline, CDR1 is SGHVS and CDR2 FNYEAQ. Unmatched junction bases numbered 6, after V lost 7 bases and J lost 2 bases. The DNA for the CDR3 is TGTGCCAGCAACACGGGGGGTCCCACAGATACGCAGTATTTT. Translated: CASNTGGPTDTQYF.

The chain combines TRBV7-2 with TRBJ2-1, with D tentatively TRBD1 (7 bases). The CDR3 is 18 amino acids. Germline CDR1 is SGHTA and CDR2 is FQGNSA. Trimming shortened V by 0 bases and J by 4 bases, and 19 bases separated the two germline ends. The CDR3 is CASSLARTKAGQYNEQFF. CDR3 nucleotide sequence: TGTGCCAGCAGCTTAGCGCGAACCAAGGCGGGACAGTACAATGAGCAGTTCTTC. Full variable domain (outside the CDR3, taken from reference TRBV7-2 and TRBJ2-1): GAGVSQSPSNKVTEKGKDVELRCDPISGHTALYWYRQSLGQGLEFLIYFQGNSAPDKSGLPSDRFSAERTGGSVSTLTIQRTQQEDSAVYLCASSLARTKAGQYNEQFFGPGTRLTVL.

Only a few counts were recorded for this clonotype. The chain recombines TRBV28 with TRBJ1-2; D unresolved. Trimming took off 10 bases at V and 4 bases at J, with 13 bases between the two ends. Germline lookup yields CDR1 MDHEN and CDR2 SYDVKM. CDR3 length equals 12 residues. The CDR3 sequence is CAIQSSLYGYTF. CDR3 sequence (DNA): TGTGCCATCCAGAGCAGCCTCTATGGCTACACCTTC.

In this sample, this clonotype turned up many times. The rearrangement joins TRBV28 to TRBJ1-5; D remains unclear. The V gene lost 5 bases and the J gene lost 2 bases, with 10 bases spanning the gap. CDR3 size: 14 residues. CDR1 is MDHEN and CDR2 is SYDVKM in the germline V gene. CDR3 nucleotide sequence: TGTGCCAGCAGTCCAGCTGGGGGCAATCAGCCCCAGCATTTT. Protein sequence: CASSPAGGNQPQHF.

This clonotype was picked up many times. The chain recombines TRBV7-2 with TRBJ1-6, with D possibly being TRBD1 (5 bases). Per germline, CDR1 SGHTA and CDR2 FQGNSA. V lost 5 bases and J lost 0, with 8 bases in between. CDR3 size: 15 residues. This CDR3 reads CASSPDSSYNSPLHF. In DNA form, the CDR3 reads TGTGCCAGCAGCCCAGACAGCTCCTATAATTCACCCCTCCACTTT.

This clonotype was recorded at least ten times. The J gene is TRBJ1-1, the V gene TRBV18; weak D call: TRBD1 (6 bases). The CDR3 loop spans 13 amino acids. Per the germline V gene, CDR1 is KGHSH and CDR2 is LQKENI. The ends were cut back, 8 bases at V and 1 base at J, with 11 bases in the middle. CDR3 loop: CASREGQNTEAFF. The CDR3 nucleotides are TGTGCCAGCCGGGAGGGACAGAACACTGAAGCTTTCTTT. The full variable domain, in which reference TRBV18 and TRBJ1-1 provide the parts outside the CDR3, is NAGVMQNPRHLVRRRGQEARLRCSPMKGHSHVYWYRQLPEEGLKFMVYLQKENIIDESGMPKERFSAEFPKEGPSILRIQQVVRGDSAAYFCASREGQNTEAFFGQGTRLTVV.

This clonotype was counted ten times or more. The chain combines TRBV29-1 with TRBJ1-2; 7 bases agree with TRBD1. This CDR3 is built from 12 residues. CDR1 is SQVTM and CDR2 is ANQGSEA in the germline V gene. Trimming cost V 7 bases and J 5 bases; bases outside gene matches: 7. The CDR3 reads CSAGDSAYGYTF. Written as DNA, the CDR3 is TGCAGCGCTGGGGACAGCGCATATGGCTACACCTTC.

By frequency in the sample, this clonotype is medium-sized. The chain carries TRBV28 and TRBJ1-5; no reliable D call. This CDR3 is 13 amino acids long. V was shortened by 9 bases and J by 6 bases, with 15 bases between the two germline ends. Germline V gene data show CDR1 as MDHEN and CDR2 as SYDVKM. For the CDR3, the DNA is TGTGCCAGTACCCCGCTGACGGGTCAGCCCCAGCATTTT. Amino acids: CASTPLTGQPQHF.